A single sample gave rise to the 19 T cell receptor beta chains below, sequenced in a study of shared clonotypes between healthy human individuals. Measured with immunoSEQ multiplex PCR; TCRdb has only the in-frame clones, and not every one. The sample has millions of clones, 85% to 95% seen once. Material for sequencing was naive CD4+ T cells sorted from blood. The subset here: CD45RA+ positively selected. Receptors originate from a man in his late teens or twenties in good health.

The chain uses TRBV1 and TRBJ1-1; TRBD1 is the table's D call and was not checked against the DNA. TRBV1 is recorded as a pseudogene. This CDR3 is 17 amino acids long. CDR3 coding DNA: TGCACCAGCTACCGAAAGGGGCCCGACAGCATGAACACTGAAGCTTTCTTT. This translates into CTSYRKGPDSMNTEAFF.

CDR3 protein: CASSLAQHTYF. The CDR3, as DNA: TGTGCCAGCAGCTTAGCCCAGCATACTTACTTC. The V gene is TRBV7-6, the J gene TRBJ2-5; no clear D. CDR1 and CDR2 from the germline V gene are SGHVS and FNYEAQ. There are 11 residues in the CDR3. V lost 0 bases to trimming and J lost 14 bases, with 10 bases between them.

CDR3 residues: CASSLGDIGVRFF. In DNA, the CDR3 is TGTGCCAGCAGCTTGGGGGACATAGGTGTTCGGTTCTTC. V gene TRBV5-6 combines with J gene TRBJ2-1; TRBD1 might be the D (6 bases). This CDR3 spans 13 amino acids. From germline, CDR1 is SGHDT and CDR2 YYEEEE. Trimming removed 0 bases at V and 15 bases at J, with 16 bases between.

The chain couples TRBV18 to TRBJ2-1; no definite D call. In germline, CDR1 is KGHSH, CDR2 LQKENI. Trimming took 0 bases from V and 0 from J, leaving 12 bases between them. The CDR3 is 17 amino acids. As DNA, the CDR3 is TGTGCCAGCTCACCACCCGTGGTGGGTAGCTCCTACAATGAGCAGTTCTTC. Its translation is CASSPPVVGSSYNEQFF.

V gene TRBV2 combines with J gene TRBJ1-4; perhaps TRBD1 as D (5 bases). V lost 5 bases and J lost 13, with 14 bases in between. The CDR3 sequence is 12 residues long. CDR1 SNHLY and CDR2 FYNNEI come from the germline V gene. The CDR3 nucleotides read TGTGCCAGCAGTTGGGACTCGTGGGCACTGTTTTTT. Protein: CASSWDSWALFF.

The chain employs TRBV12-5 and TRBJ2-1; weak D call: TRBD1 (5 bases). CDR1 and CDR2 (germline): LGHNT, FRNRAP. The V gene lost 1 base and the J gene lost 0 bases, with 7 bases spanning the gap. The CDR3 has 15 residues. This CDR3 reads CASGLDRSSYNEQFF. As DNA, the CDR3 is TGTGCTAGTGGTTTGGACAGGAGCTCCTACAATGAGCAGTTCTTC.

The chain links TRBV11-2 to TRBJ2-7; TRBD2 is a possible D gene (6 bases). The CDR3 contains 14 residues. V shed 5 bases and J shed 4 bases, with 15 bases lying between them. Germline V gene data show CDR1 as SGHAT and CDR2 as FQNNGV. The CDR3 sequence is CASSPTEGLYEQYF. The CDR3 DNA is TGTGCCAGCAGCCCGACGGAGGGCCTGTACGAGCAGTACTTC.

About this clone: Other DNA sequences within the sample encode an identical CDR3. The CDR3 sequence is CASSRDGGNQPQHF. The DNA of the CDR3 is TGCGCCAGCAGCCGCGACGGAGGCAATCAGCCCCAGCATTTT. This chain connects TRBV5-1 to TRBJ1-5; D uncertain. This CDR3 is 14 amino acids long. Germline CDR1 and CDR2: SGHRS and YFSETQ. V was pared by 4 bases and J by 2 bases, with 10 bases between.

The chain combines TRBV5-4 with TRBJ2-5, with 9 nucleotides matching TRBD1. Per germline, CDR1 SGHNT and CDR2 YYREEE (reference sequence). CDR3 length: 15 amino acids. The V gene end was trimmed by 5 bases and the J gene end by 4 bases; junction bases not matched to a gene: 9. This CDR3 reads CASRTTGGEGETQYF. As DNA, the CDR3 is TGTGCCAGCAGAACGACAGGGGGTGAGGGAGAGACCCAGTACTTC.

As DNA, the CDR3 is TGTGCCAGCAGCAAGTCTAGCGGCCCCTACGAGCAGTACTTC. Its protein product is CASSKSSGPYEQYF. V is TRBV7-2 and J is TRBJ2-7, with 7 bases fitting TRBD2. The germline V gene has CDR1 SGHTA and CDR2 FQGNSA. Trimming at V came to 5 bases and at J to 2 bases, leaving 6 bases not matched to a gene. This CDR3 has 14 residues. Variable domain in full (rest from reference TRBV7-2 and TRBJ2-7): GAGVSQSPSNKVTEKGKDVELRCDPISGHTALYWYRQSLGQGLEFLIYFQGNSAPDKSGLPSDRFSAERTGGSVSTLTIQRTQQEDSAVYLCASSKSSGPYEQYFGPGTRLTVT.

The chain uses TRBV9 and TRBJ2-5; 11 bases match TRBD1. The CDR3 extends over 16 amino acids. The germline V gene encodes CDR1 SGDLS and CDR2 YYNGEE. V lost 0 bases to trimming and J lost 2 bases; unmatched junction nucleotides: 3. CDR3 protein: CASSVGDRGIQETQYF. CDR3 DNA: TGTGCCAGCAGCGTAGGGGACAGGGGGATTCAAGAGACCCAGTACTTC. Full variable domain (remainder filled in from reference TRBV9 and TRBJ2-5): DSGVTQTPKHLITATGQRVTLRCSPRSGDLSVYWYQQSLDQGLQFLIQYYNGEERAKGNILERFSAQQFPDLHSELNLSSLELGDSALYFCASSVGDRGIQETQYFGPGTRLLVL.

The rearrangement links TRBV6-1 to TRBJ1-4; D remains unclear. The CDR3 runs to 21 residues. Germline V gene lookup returns CDR1 MNHNS and CDR2 SASEGT. V lost 1 base and J lost 1, with 25 bases in between. The CDR3 spells CASSEGRFSGRSTRTNEKLFF. The CDR3 nucleotides read TGTGCCAGCAGTGAAGGCCGGTTTTCCGGGAGATCGACCCGAACTAATGAAAAACTGTTTTTT.

The chain employs TRBV28 and TRBJ1-3, with D perhaps matching TRBD1 (5 bases). CDR1 and CDR2 (germline): MDHEN, SYDVKM. This CDR3 has 15 residues. Trimming took off 5 bases at V and 1 base at J, with 12 bases between the two ends. The chain's CDR3 is CASSLRVLSGNTIYF. CDR3 nucleotides: TGTGCCAGCAGTCTCAGGGTTTTGTCTGGAAACACCATATATTTT.

The J gene is TRBJ2-5, the V gene TRBV6-1; 10 nucleotides agree with TRBD2. CDR3 length: 15 amino acids. Germline V gene sequence: CDR1 MNHNS, CDR2 SASEGT. Trimming removed 2 bases from V and 3 bases from J; junction bases left unmatched: 3. CDR3 in DNA: TGTGCCAGCAGTGAAAGCGGGAGGGGTGAAGAGACCCAGTACTTC. Translated, it gives CASSESGRGEETQYF.

This clone has only a few counts. Other DNA sequences in the sample encode the same CDR3. As DNA, the CDR3 is TGTGCCAGCTCACCGGGAGCTAACTATGGCTACACCTTC. Amino acid sequence: CASSPGANYGYTF. The gene calls are TRBV18 and TRBJ1-2; no definite D call. Trimming took off 3 bases at V and 0 bases at J, with 5 bases between the two ends. Germline CDR1 KGHSH, CDR2 LQKENI. The CDR3 totals 13 residues.

V and J are TRBV6-5 and TRBJ1-6; TRBD1 might be the D (6 bases). Trimming took off 4 bases at V and 5 bases at J, with 9 bases between the two ends. Germline loops: CDR1 MNHEY, CDR2 SVGAGI. The CDR3 is 14 amino acids. The CDR3 protein is CASSLHRDNSPLHF. The CDR3 DNA sequence: TGTGCCAGCAGTTTGCACAGGGATAATTCACCCCTCCACTTT.

The chain carries TRBV4-3 and TRBJ2-1; 9 nucleotides agree with TRBD2. Germline V gene lookup returns CDR1 LGHNA and CDR2 YSLEER. The CDR3 extends over 17 amino acids. V was pared by 1 base and J by 5 bases, with 9 bases of the junction left unmatched. The CDR3 here is CASSQGTASGTHNEQFF. CDR3 nucleotides: TGCGCCAGCAGCCAAGGCACGGCTAGCGGGACCCACAATGAGCAGTTCTTC.

This rearrangement joins TRBV18 to TRBJ1-6, with D perhaps matching TRBD1 (6 bases). The CDR3 has 16 amino acids. Trimming took 6 bases from V and 10 from J, leaving 22 bases between them. Germline V lookup: CDR1 KGHSH, CDR2 LQKENI. CDR3 sequence reads: CASSSGHSAGGSPLHF. In nucleotides, the CDR3 is TGTGCCAGCTCGTCGGGGCACTCCGCCGGGGGCTCACCCCTCCACTTT.

V usage is TRBV30 and J usage is TRBJ2-3, with D maybe TRBD1 (5 bases). The V gene lost 4 bases and the J gene lost 7 bases, with 12 bases spanning the gap. This CDR3 is 12 amino acids long. Germline V gene data show CDR1 as GTSNPN and CDR2 as SVGIG (reference sequence). The CDR3, as DNA: TGTGCCTGGATAAAGACAGTCAATACGCAGTATTTT. It specifies CAWIKTVNTQYF.